This T cell receptor beta chain is drawn from a study of tissue T cells after allogeneic stem cell transplantation (dated by TCRdb to the early 2020s). With respect to the entire study: Using research autopsies of patients with and without GVHD, plus mouse models of GVHD, the study profiled TCR beta repertoires across many tissues. On the human side, the study was prospective and observational, with no blinding or randomization. Here is what the overall study found, with its caveats: Within patients, how anatomically similar tissues were was a major factor shaping TCR repertoire composition, regardless of disease or transplant status. Sampling depth was acknowledged as a limitation, and the patient cohort was both small and clinically heterogeneous. Not many T cell clones showed up in more than one patient, yet clustering based on motifs uncovered repertoire signatures that were shared across patients in a tissue-specific way. In both patients and mice, T cells from blood and spleen picked up only a limited part of the TCR repertoire that was detected in tissues. The study did not determine which tissue TCRs were alloreactive or antigen-specific, and some clones might have been persisting host cells.

This clone is termed medium-sized (0.01 to 0.1%). Its antigen specificity is not known. Gene designations and germline sequences in this entry are those of the mouse. The meaning of the sample's time point label: mouse harvest day 7 after allogeneic transplant. Each mouse graft consisted of 10^7 T-cell-depleted bone marrow cells plus 10^6 splenic CD5+ T cells and was given by tail vein injection. GVHD in mice was modeled with a major MHC-mismatch B6 (H2b) into BALB/c (H2d) model, and tissues were profiled at day 7 or 14. On day 7 or 14 post-transplant, mouse tissues and retro-orbital blood were harvested with separate sterile tools for each animal, and livers were flushed before harvest. Before genomic DNA isolation with the DNeasy Blood & Tissue Kit, mouse tissues were minced with razor blades in buffered saline. Library prep was done by the immunoSEQ multiplex PCR assay. Adaptive Biotechnologies performed TCRbeta CDR3 sequencing at survey depth and reported CDR3 sequences, V/J genes, productive frequency, and template counts. TCR beta CDR3 regions were amplified from genomic DNA rather than RNA. The study's own analysis went as follows. Pairwise repertoire overlap between tissues was quantified with Jensen-Shannon divergence, where 1 means complete divergence and 0 identical. Tissues were clustered by single-linkage agglomerative hierarchical clustering of pairwise JSD values and displayed as dendrograms. GLIPH2 was applied to all patient samples using simulation_depth 1000, kmer_min_depth 3, and cdr3_length_cutoff 8, and only groups with more than two unique CDR3s were retained. A standardized tissue-overlap score was calculated by extrapolating Jaccard GLIPH-group overlap across patients to a standard repertoire size of 1000 clones. Linear mixed-effect models, with tissue included as a fixed effect and individual included as a random effect, were used to assess associations of diversity with clinical or experimental variables. The immuneACCESS repertoire file appears here via TCRdb, limited to in-frame rearrangements. These files lack a portion of the clones; in checked studies, under half of the deficit traces to unresolved V genes, and the cause of the others is not known. That table furnishes V, J and clone size, whereas the DNA furnished D and trimming. The sample includes about 8,200 clones, with under 50% observed a single time. The ten most abundant clones make up 8.4% of the sample.

The receptor was isolated from a female BALB/c mouse given C57BL/6 T cells with graft-versus-host disease after an allogeneic hematopoietic cell transplant. The sequenced sample was gut tissue.

CDR3 DNA (partial): TGTGCCAGCAGCCTCCGGGACAGGGGGCTTGAACAGTAC. Its amino acids are CASSLRDRGLEQY. The whole CDR3 is CASSLRDRGLEQYF. The chain was built from TRBV26 and TRBJ2-7; TRBD1 matches 12 bases in the middle. The read gets to within 1 residue of the CDR3 end, and the germline J gene fills in the rest. Taken from cysteine to phenylalanine, the CDR3 has 14 residues. Only the CDR3 bases that were read are kept: 39 of them, in frame from base 1. CDR1 and CDR2, per the germline V gene (reference sequence), are KGHPV and FQNQEV. V ends up 6 bases short and J 6 bases short, with an unmatched junction base count of 6.